The following is a TCR beta chain sequence with its context. These data come from a study of blood T cell repertoires in COVID-19. Profiling relied on immunoSEQ multiplex PCR, and the TCRdb table lists in-frame clones only, not all of them. Of 210,000 or so clones listed, around 80% were seen once; the top ten hold about 7.8%. V shed 0 bases and J shed 0 bases, with 8 bases lying between them. Looked up from germline, CDR1 is SGHRS and CDR2 is YFSETQ. The CDR3 extends over 15 amino acids. The chain links TRBV5-1 to TRBJ2-3; weak D call: TRBD1 (5 bases). The sequencing sample was made of peripheral blood. This clonotype was sampled from a woman of 80 years or more with COVID-19, enrolled during active disease. The CDR3: CASSLDRQSTDTQYF. DNA for the CDR3: TGCGCCAGCAGCTTGGACAGACAGAGCACAGATACGCAGTATTTT.